The 20 T cell receptor beta chains presented below share a single source sample, sequenced in a study of early T cells in non-severe SARS-CoV-2 infection. TCRdb passed the 5' RACE reads through MiXCR, listing each CDR3 protein once. The sample contains some 66,000 distinct CDR3 sequences, roughly 10% of which appear only once. The sequencing sample was made of whole blood. Receptor source: an adult who was a healthcare worker with PCR-confirmed SARS-CoV-2 infection or an uninfected control (not recorded which).

Turning to this clonotype: An end of the junction differs from the germline gene, which may be a read error. The genes are TRBV28 and TRBJ1-1; D call uncertain. The CDR3 extends over 12 amino acids. Germline V lookup: CDR1 MDHEN, CDR2 SYDVKM. CDR3 amino acids: CANSFARYEAFF. For the CDR3, the DNA is TGTGCCAACAGTTTCGCCAGATATGAAGCTTTCTTT.

This clonotype was picked up many times. The V gene is TRBV29-1, the J gene TRBJ2-1, with D possibly TRBD1 on 6 matching bases. V lost 7 bases to trimming and J lost 8 bases, with 15 bases between them. Per germline, CDR1 SQVTM and CDR2 ANQGSEA. The CDR3 is made up of 12 amino acids. CDR3 coding DNA: TGCAGCGGCACACAGGGAAGGCATGAGCAGTTCTTC. It codes for CSGTQGRHEQFF.

This clonotype was observed at least ten times. This chain uses TRBV2 with TRBJ2-1; no clear D gene. Trimming shortened V by 2 bases and J by 5 bases, and 7 bases separated the two germline ends. The CDR3 covers 13 residues. Looked up from germline, CDR1 is SNHLY and CDR2 is FYNNEI. The CDR3 DNA reads as TGTGCCAGCAGTGAACAGCTAGACAATGAGCAGTTCTTC. It codes for CASSEQLDNEQFF.

J is TRBJ2-5 and V is TRBV27; D unclear. The CDR3 has 10 amino acids. CDR1 and CDR2 (germline): MNHEY, SMNVEV (reference sequence). The V and J ends lost 6 bases and 2 bases respectively, with 1 base between them. The CDR3 DNA reads TGTGCCAGCAGACAAGAGACCCAGTACTTC. It translates to CASRQETQYF.

This clonotype was seen only a few times. The J gene is TRBJ2-7, the V gene TRBV28; a possible D gene is TRBD1 (6 bases). Deletions cut 6 bases from V and 4 bases from J, with 16 bases between. Germline V gives CDR1 MDHEN, CDR2 SYDVKM. This CDR3 region has 14 residues. The CDR3 spells CASSADSPYYEQYF. In nucleotides, the CDR3 is TGTGCCAGCAGCGCGGACAGCCCCTATTACGAGCAGTACTTC. Complete variable domain (other parts from reference TRBV28 and TRBJ2-7): DVKVTQSSRYLVKRTGEKVFLECVQDMDHENMFWYRQDPGLGLRLIYFSYDVKMKEKGDIPEGYSVSREKKERFSLILESASTNQTSMYLCASSADSPYYEQYFGPGTRLTVT.

In the case of this clonotype: A read error is possible here, since a much larger clone lies one base away. The chain employs TRBV9 and TRBJ2-3; TRBD2 might be the D (5 bases). Germline values: CDR1 SGDLS, CDR2 YYNGEE. This CDR3 has 14 residues. In DNA form, the CDR3 reads TGTGCCGGCAGCGCGGGCCCCGCGGTAGATACGCAGTATTTT. Translating it yields CAGSAGPAVDTQYF. Supplemented by reference TRBV9 and TRBJ2-3, the full variable domain reads DSGVTQTPKHLITATGQRVTLRCSPRSGDLSVYWYQQSLDQGLQFLIQYYNGEERAKGNILERFSAQQFPDLHSELNLSSLELGDSALYFCAGSAGPAVDTQYFGPGTRLTVL.

This clonotype has a handful of counts. The chain carries TRBV28 and TRBJ2-3; D may correspond to TRBD1 or TRBD2 (5 bases each). V gave up 3 bases and J gave up 5 bases, with 12 bases separating them. Germline-derived CDR1 and CDR2 are MDHEN and SYDVKM. The CDR3 has 14 amino acids. As DNA, the CDR3 is TGTGCCAGCAGTTTTGGGGGAGTAGTAGATACGCAGTATTTT. Its translation: CASSFGGVVDTQYF. Full variable domain (outside the CDR3, taken from reference TRBV28 and TRBJ2-3): DVKVTQSSRYLVKRTGEKVFLECVQDMDHENMFWYRQDPGLGLRLIYFSYDVKMKEKGDIPEGYSVSREKKERFSLILESASTNQTSMYLCASSFGGVVDTQYFGPGTRLTVL.

Relative to its sample, this clonotype is medium-sized (0.01 to 0.1%). The rearrangement joins TRBV30 to TRBJ1-1, with 10 bases matching TRBD1. The CDR3 runs to 16 residues. CDR1 and CDR2 from the germline V gene are GTSNPN and SVGIG (reference sequence). Trimming took 1 base from V and 4 from J; bases not matched to a gene: 9. The CDR3 region is CAWSAGPGQGTTEAFF. The CDR3 DNA follows: TGTGCCTGGAGTGCCGGACCGGGACAGGGGACCACTGAAGCTTTCTTT.

The gene calls are TRBV28 and TRBJ2-1, with TRBD1 identical over 9 bases. There are 18 residues in the CDR3. Germline V gene data show CDR1 as MDHEN and CDR2 as SYDVKM. After removal of 4 bases from V and 2 bases from J, the junction contained 12 bases not matched to a gene. In DNA form, the CDR3 reads TGTGCCAGCAGTTCACTCCCCGGGCGGACAGGGGCCTACAATGAGCAGTTCTTC. Its translation is CASSSLPGRTGAYNEQFF.

This clonotype has just a few counts. At one end the junction does not follow the germline gene, possibly because of a read error. The rearrangement links TRBV5-1 to TRBJ2-1, with D possibly being TRBD2 (6 bases). CDR1 is SGHRS, CDR2 YFSETQ, per germline. The CDR3 is 12 amino acids. CDR3 amino acids: CASSLDQGGRIF. The CDR3 region has the DNA TGCGCCAGCAGCTTGGACCAGGGAGGTCGGATCTTC.

This chain uses TRBV29-1 with TRBJ2-5; D possibly corresponds to TRBD2 (6 bases). Germline V gene sequence: CDR1 SQVTM, CDR2 ANQGSEA. Trimming removed 4 bases from V and 5 bases from J, with 17 bases in between. The CDR3 runs 14 residues. CDR3 nucleotide sequence: TGCAGCGTTGGCGCGAGGGGCGCGGGGGAGACCCAGTACTTC. It yields the protein CSVGARGAGETQYF.

The CDR3 DNA follows: TGTGCCAGCTCACCAGGCTTGAAAGGAACCTCCTACGAGCAGTACTTC. As protein: CASSPGLKGTSYEQYF. V is TRBV18 and J is TRBJ2-7, with D unresolved. Germline CDR1 reads KGHSH; CDR2 reads LQKENI. V lost 2 bases and J 0 bases, leaving 14 bases between the germline ends. The CDR3 runs to 16 residues.

Ten or more counts support this clonotype. The V call is TRBV20-1, the J call TRBJ2-1; D gene ambiguous. CDR1 and CDR2 from the germline V gene are DFQATT and SNEGSKA (reference sequence). The CDR3 loop spans 11 amino acids. Trimming pared 0 bases from V and 12 bases from J, leaving 9 bases between. This chain's CDR3 is CSARENTMQFF. CDR3 nucleotide sequence: TGCAGTGCTAGAGAAAACACGATGCAGTTCTTC.

This clonotype was found many times. The chain couples TRBV24-1 to TRBJ1-1; D remains unclear. Germline loops: CDR1 KGHDR, CDR2 SFDVKD. This CDR3 is built from 11 residues. V lost 4 bases to trimming and J lost 9 bases, with 8 bases between them. This CDR3 reads CATSDGVQAFF. CDR3 nucleotides: TGTGCCACCAGTGACGGCGTTCAAGCTTTCTTT.

In this sample, this clonotype turned up many times. The rearrangement links TRBV7-2 to TRBJ2-5, with 7 bases matching TRBD1. Germline CDR1 is SGHTA and CDR2 is FQGNSA. With 1 base clipped from V and 9 bases from J, the junction kept 11 bases outside the gene matches. The CDR3 extends over 15 amino acids. The CDR3 here is CASSLGGGSGRAQYF. The CDR3 DNA follows: TGTGCCAGCAGCTTAGGAGGGGGCTCCGGGCGAGCCCAGTACTTC.

This clonotype was seen only a few times. This chain joins TRBV23-1 and TRBJ2-3; D gene unclear. TRBV23-1 qualifies as an ORF whose function is uncertain. Deletions cut 2 bases from V and 0 bases from J, with 15 bases between. The CDR3 is made up of 17 amino acids. As DNA, the CDR3 is TGCGCCAGCAGTCAAGGGGTGCTTGGCATTAGCACAGATACGCAGTATTTT. It codes for CASSQGVLGISTDTQYF.

This clonotype is large in the sample. V and J are TRBV5-1 and TRBJ2-3; tentative D call: TRBD2 (6 bases). The CDR3 has 14 amino acids. V dropped 5 bases and J dropped 4 bases, with 14 bases sitting between them. Germline V lookup: CDR1 SGHRS, CDR2 YFSETQ. The CDR3 region is CASRVGGPADTQYF. CDR3 nucleotide sequence: TGCGCCAGCAGGGTCGGAGGGCCAGCAGATACGCAGTATTTT.

CDR3 in amino acids: CASSTLADEQYF. CDR3 bases: TGTGCCAGCAGCACACTAGCGGACGAGCAGTACTTC. The V gene is TRBV9, the J gene TRBJ2-7; 8 nucleotides align to TRBD2. CDR1 SGDLS and CDR2 YYNGEE come from the germline V gene. The ends lost 4 bases at V and 5 bases at J; junction bases unmatched: 2. There are 12 residues in the CDR3.

The rearrangement uses TRBV29-1 and TRBJ1-4; TRBD1 matches at 7 bases. With V trimmed by 6 bases and J by 5 bases, 9 bases remained unmatched. Germline lookup yields CDR1 SQVTM and CDR2 ANQGSEA. The length of the CDR3 is 14 residues. CDR3 amino acids: CSVVEGAKNEKLFF. Written as DNA, the CDR3 is TGCAGCGTAGTAGAGGGGGCGAAAAATGAAAAACTGTTTTTT.

This clonotype was recorded many times. This chain connects TRBV6-4 to TRBJ2-3; the match to TRBD2 covers 8 bases. CDR3 size: 14 residues. Germline trimming cut 3 bases from V and 1 base from J; bases unmatched to any gene: 0. Germline CDR1 is MRHNA and CDR2 is SNTAGT. The CDR3 loop reads CASSEREGTDTQYF. The CDR3 nucleotides read TGTGCCAGCAGTGAGCGGGAGGGCACAGATACGCAGTATTTT.